This TCR beta chain was sequenced for a study of blood T cells in healthy people across ages. Study-wide findings and caveats: Strong correlation existed between TCR beta diversity and naive T cell percentage.

Isolation yielded PBMCs, at least 7 million per sample, in every case. Combining a sample-barcoded 5' primer with a J-beta primer mix, a second PCR ran for about 6 to 11 cycles. TCRdb re-analysed the 5' RACE reads in MiXCR, keeping a single row per CDR3 protein. Among around 1.7 million distinct CDR3 sequences listed, roughly 27% were seen once. The V gene end was trimmed by 2 bases and the J gene end by 2 bases; junction bases not matched to a gene: 9. CDR3 length equals 18 residues. Comment on this clonotype: Its antigen is unknown.

The sequence was collected from a woman in her twenties or thirties in good health. The sequenced material came from blood. The rearrangement uses TRBV12-3 or TRBV12-4 and TRBJ2-6, with 7 positions matching TRBD1. The CDR3, as DNA: TGTGCCAGCAGTTTAAGGGGGACAGTGAACCCTGGGGCCAACGTCCTGACTTTC. Protein product: CASSLRGTVNPGANVLTF.